Below, 14 T cell receptor beta chains from the same sample are listed, as sequenced in a study of PD-1 blockade in classical Hodgkin lymphoma (dated by TCRdb to between 2020 and 2021). Library generation was performed with the immunoSEQ multiplex PCR assay. TCRdb took this table from immuneACCESS and kept in-frame rearrangements with V and J called. Such tables lack part of the clones; where checked against another copy, unresolved V genes explain under half of the gap, and the rest is unexplained. This sample is represented by some 20,000 clones; approximately 90% of them were singletons. The top ten hold less than 5.5% of the sample. The time point label here, explained by the study, means: cycle 4 day 1 (C4D1), after less than 7 weeks of nivolumab. All trial patients had relapsed after autologous stem cell transplantation, with cohorts A, B and C differing in prior brentuximab vedotin exposure. Using a Miltenyi CD8+ T cell isolation kit, CD8+ T cells were purified from thawed PBMCs through magnetic negative selection.

This specimen consisted of CD8+ T cells from blood, obtained before the fourth cycle of nivolumab. Receptors originate from a human donor with classical Hodgkin lymphoma.

This CDR3 is CASRQTEVWWDTQYF. In nucleotides, the CDR3 is TGTGCCAGCAGGCAGACAGAAGTTTGGTGGGATACGCAGTATTTT. This chain links TRBV14 with TRBJ2-3, with D possibly matching TRBD1 (5 bases). Between the trimmed V and J ends, which lost 6 bases and 6 bases, there was a span of 19 bases. Germline V gives CDR1 SGHDN, CDR2 FVKESK. The length of the CDR3 is 15 residues.

The genes are TRBV10-3 and TRBJ2-5; D unresolved. The V and J ends lost 6 bases and 4 bases respectively, with 24 bases between them. Per germline, CDR1 ENHRY and CDR2 SYGVKD. This CDR3 contains 17 residues. DNA for the CDR3: TGTGCCATCAGGGAGCGCAATAACGGAGCCTACGGAGAGACCCAGTACTTC. Protein: CAIRERNNGAYGETQYF.

This clone showed up just once. This chain connects TRBV7-9 to TRBJ2-7; TRBD2 aligns across 8 bases. CDR1 is SEHNR and CDR2 is FQNEAQ in the germline V gene (reference sequence). The CDR3 runs to 14 residues. The CDR3 nucleotides are TGTGCTACCGGTGGCGGCGCTAGCGGGCACGAGCAGTACTTC. It specifies CATGGGASGHEQYF.

For the CDR3, the DNA is TGTGCCAGCAGGGGACTAGCGGGCCTCAATGAGCAGTTCTTC. Translating gives CASRGLAGLNEQFF. The rearrangement joins TRBV27 to TRBJ2-1, with 12 bases aligning to TRBD2. The CDR3 has 14 residues. Unmatched junction bases numbered 3, after V lost 6 bases and J lost 6 bases. CDR1 MNHEY and CDR2 SMNVEV come from the germline V gene (reference sequence).

The V call is TRBV7-9, the J call TRBJ2-1; 9 nucleotides line up with TRBD2. The germline CDR1 and CDR2 sequences are SEHNR and FQNEAQ (reference sequence). V lost 5 bases, J lost 8 bases, and 13 bases stayed unmatched. The CDR3 sequence is 16 residues long. The CDR3: CASSPASGNLAHEQFF. For the CDR3, the DNA is TGTGCCAGCAGCCCGGCTAGCGGGAACCTGGCCCATGAGCAGTTCTTC.

This chain uses TRBV27 with TRBJ2-7; unclear D gene. V was clipped by 3 bases and J by 1 base, with 7 bases between them. The CDR3 consists of 13 residues. CDR1 and CDR2 (germline): MNHEY, SMNVEV (reference sequence). CDR3 sequence reads: CASSFDNSYEQYF. CDR3 DNA: TGTGCCAGCAGTTTCGACAATTCCTACGAGCAGTACTTC.

The chain combines TRBV25-1 with TRBJ2-7; 13 bases agree with TRBD2. The germline CDR1 and CDR2 sequences are MGHDK and SYGVNS. There are 17 residues in the CDR3. V shed 8 bases and J 0 bases; nucleotides not matched to a gene: 10. The CDR3 DNA reads TGTGCCAGCCGTGGGGGCCGGACTAGCGGGAGCTCCTACGAGCAGTACTTC. Translating it yields CASRGGRTSGSSYEQYF.

V and J are TRBV7-9 and TRBJ2-7; 9 positions match TRBD1. The CDR3 totals 15 residues. Germline V lookup: CDR1 SEHNR, CDR2 FQNEAQ (reference sequence). The V and J ends lost 5 bases and 6 bases, in that order; junction bases with no gene match: 11. CDR3 in DNA: TGTGCCAGCAGCGGCCGGGACAGGGTAATTAGCGAGCAGTACTTC. Its protein is CASSGRDRVISEQYF. Filled out from reference TRBV7-9 and TRBJ2-7, the complete variable domain reads DTGVSQNPRHKITKRGQNVTFRCDPISEHNRLYWYRQTLGQGPEFLTYFQNEAQLEKSRLLSDRFSAERPKGSFSTLEIQRTEQGDSAMYLCASSGRDRVISEQYFGPGTRLTVT.

The chain employs TRBV9 and TRBJ2-2; D not certain. Germline V gene sequence: CDR1 SGDLS, CDR2 YYNGEE. The CDR3 covers 17 residues. Between the trimmed V and J ends, which lost 3 bases and 0 bases, there was a span of 15 bases. The CDR3 is CASSAPLINSNTGELFF. The CDR3 DNA follows: TGTGCCAGCAGCGCCCCTCTTATAAATTCGAACACCGGGGAGCTGTTTTTT.

The sample holds one count of this clone. The genes are TRBV7-9 and TRBJ2-7, with D possibly matching TRBD2 (5 bases). V lost 11 bases and J lost 2, with 19 bases in between. Germline V gene data show CDR1 as SEHNR and CDR2 as FQNEAQ (reference sequence). The CDR3 runs to 14 residues. The chain's CDR3 is CASIGELAPYEQYF. CDR3 in DNA: TGTGCCTCCATCGGGGAGCTAGCCCCCTACGAGCAGTACTTC.

The chain employs TRBV13 and TRBJ2-3; 8 bases are shared with TRBD2. V lost 3 bases to trimming and J lost 2 bases; unmatched junction nucleotides: 4. The CDR3 totals 15 residues. The germline V gene encodes CDR1 PRHDT and CDR2 FYEKMQ (reference sequence). The CDR3 sequence: CASSFRGGDTDTQYF. CDR3 DNA sequence: TGTGCCAGCAGCTTTCGGGGGGGGGACACAGATACGCAGTATTTT.

V usage is TRBV28 and J usage is TRBJ2-7, with D perhaps matching TRBD2 (5 bases). Germline lookup yields CDR1 MDHEN and CDR2 SYDVKM. CDR3 length: 14 amino acids. Trimming cost V 3 bases and J 3 bases, with 12 bases left between them. CDR3 protein: CASSFSSGNYEQYF. The CDR3 DNA is TGTGCCAGCAGTTTTTCAAGCGGTAACTACGAGCAGTACTTC.

This CDR3 reads CASSPWDGGYEQYF. CDR3 bases: TGTGCCAGCAGTCCATGGGACGGAGGCTACGAGCAGTACTTC. V and J are TRBV2 and TRBJ2-7; the D gene could be TRBD1 or TRBD2 (5 bases each). V was shortened by 5 bases and J by 3 bases, with 14 bases between the two germline ends. The CDR3 consists of 14 residues. CDR1 is SNHLY and CDR2 is FYNNEI in the germline V gene. Full variable domain (remainder filled in from reference TRBV2 and TRBJ2-7): EPEVTQTPSHQVTQMGQEVILRCVPISNHLYFYWYRQILGQKVEFLVSFYNNEISEKSEIFDDQFSVERPDGSNFTLKIRSTKLEDSAMYFCASSPWDGGYEQYFGPGTRLTVT.

The chain uses TRBV25-1 and TRBJ2-7, with unresolved D. This CDR3 spans 13 amino acids. Germline V CDR1 and CDR2: MGHDK, SYGVNS. With 3 bases removed from V and 3 bases from J, the gap between germline ends came to 9 bases. In nucleotides, the CDR3 is TGTGCCAGCAGTGAGTGGGGAAACTACGAGCAGTACTTC. This sequence encodes CASSEWGNYEQYF.